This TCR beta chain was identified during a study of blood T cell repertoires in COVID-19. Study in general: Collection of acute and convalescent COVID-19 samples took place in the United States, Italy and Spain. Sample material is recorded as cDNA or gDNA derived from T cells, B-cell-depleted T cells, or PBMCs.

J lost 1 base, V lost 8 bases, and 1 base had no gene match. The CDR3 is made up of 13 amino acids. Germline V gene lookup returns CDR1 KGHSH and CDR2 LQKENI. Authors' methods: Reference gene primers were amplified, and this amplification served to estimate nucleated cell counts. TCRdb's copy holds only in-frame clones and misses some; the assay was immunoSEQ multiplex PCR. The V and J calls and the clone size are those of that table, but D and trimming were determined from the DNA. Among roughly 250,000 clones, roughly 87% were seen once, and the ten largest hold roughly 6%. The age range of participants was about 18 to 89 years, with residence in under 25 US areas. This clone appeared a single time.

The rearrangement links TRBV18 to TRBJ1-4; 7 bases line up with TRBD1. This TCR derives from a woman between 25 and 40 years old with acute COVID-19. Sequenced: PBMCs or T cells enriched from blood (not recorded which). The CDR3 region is CASNRGTNEKLFF. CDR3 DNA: TGTGCCAGCAACAGGGGAACTAATGAAAAACTGTTTTTT.